This TCR beta chain was observed in a study of regulatory T cells in long-lasting Graves disease. The study's findings and limits: Comparison showed that persistent patients shared more public clonotypes (about 2,700) than new patients (966).

Library construction for TCR beta used iRepertoire HTBI primers and Arm-PCR of CDR3 regions. TCRdb reanalysed the multiplex PCR reads using MiXCR and keeps one entry per CDR3 protein. The repertoire holds over 300,000 distinct CDR3 sequences, with 15% as singletons. Described time point: newly diagnosed GD, antithyroid drugs for less than 3 months. Generation of the TCR library employed RNA extracted from PBMCs. Trimming removed 6 bases at V and 2 bases at J, with 17 bases between. There are 16 residues in the CDR3. Germline V gives CDR1 MNHEY, CDR2 SVGEGT. This clonotype was seen ten or more times. Its antigen is undetermined.

This specimen was peripheral blood mononuclear cells (PBMCs), taken at new diagnosis, from a patient treated with antithyroid drugs. The V and J genes are TRBV6-2 or TRBV6-3 and TRBJ2-1; no clear D. This clonotype was sampled from a female donor with Graves disease. As DNA, the CDR3 is TGTGCCAGCAGCCCCGACTCCTACTCGACCTACAATGAGCAGTTCTTC. Its protein is CASSPDSYSTYNEQFF.